This entry features one T cell receptor beta chain sequence. Its antigen is as yet unknown. Duration under 3 months, a NOSPECS grade of at least 4, and a Clinical Activity Score of at least 3 characterized the ophthalmopathy patients. Exclusion followed for patients with uncontrolled infection, other autoimmune disease, pregnancy or lactation. This sample stems from a study of T cells in Graves' hyperthyroidism and ophthalmopathy. Study-level background: Before any treatment, at initial diagnosis, peripheral blood was collected. Study findings and constraints: Ophthalmopathy was predicted by the model a median of 6.5 months ahead of onset.

Amplified TCR beta CDR3 regions derived from RNA transcripts. When the TCR CDR3 underwent first-round RT-PCR, the HTBI primer set was used. Via MiXCR, TCRdb re-called the multiplex PCR reads, giving one row per CDR3 protein. The sample consists of about 640,000 distinct CDR3 sequences, around 21% of them appearing once. The V gene end was trimmed by 5 bases and the J gene end by 5 bases; junction bases not matched to a gene: 4. The germline V gene has CDR1 LNHDA and CDR2 SQIVND (reference sequence). The CDR3 covers 14 residues. This chain uses TRBV19 with TRBJ1-5; TRBD1 matches at 9 bases. The sequence derives from a man between 25 and 39 years old with Graves' ophthalmopathy. Sequenced input: blood. This chain's CDR3 is CASSARTGDQPQHF. The CDR3 DNA reads as TGTGCCAGTAGTGCCCGGACAGGGGATCAGCCCCAGCATTTT.